The text below deals with one TCR beta chain. What it binds is not known. V lost 6 bases and J lost 6, with 14 bases in between. The CDR3 has 14 residues. Per the germline V gene, CDR1 is MNHEY and CDR2 is SVGAGI. This entry is derived from a study of Tregs in tolerant kidney transplant recipients. Study outcomes and limitations: This study did not directly address biological reproducibility. The most relevant donor-specific Treg TCRbeta repertoire apparently came from expansion with activated donor B cells.

TCRdb keeps only in-frame clones here, not all; method: immunoSEQ multiplex PCR. The repertoire holds some 66,000 clones, over 85% seen once, with 9.5% to 12% in the top ten. Sequencing was performed on CD8+ T cells from blood, taken before the transplant. The gene calls are TRBV6-5 and TRBJ2-2; TRBD1 might be the D (6 bases). This TCR was sampled from a human donor who received a combined kidney and bone marrow transplant. CDR3 DNA: TGTGCCAGCAGCCCATTTGCAGGGGCCGGGGAGCTGTTTTTT. It yields the protein CASSPFAGAGELFF.